Below are 19 T cell receptor beta chains sequenced from a single sample in a study of cytomegalovirus exposure and HLA in healthy donors. It was with 60 Vbeta and 13 Jbeta primers that the PCR ran. Sequenced by immunoSEQ multiplex PCR; TCRdb stores in-frame clones only, minus some. The sample has about 150,000 clones, approximately 60% seen once; the top ten hold roughly 2.5%. The specimen was PBMCs. All receptors derive from a woman in her thirties or forties in good health and CMV-seronegative.

This chain links TRBV4-1 with TRBJ1-2; D uncertain. The V end was cut by 4 bases, the J end by 4 bases, with 22 bases between. The CDR3 covers 17 residues. CDR1 is MGHRA, CDR2 YSYEKL, per germline. CDR3 sequence reads: CASSPSEEITTTYGYTF. The DNA of the CDR3 is TGCGCCAGCAGCCCGAGTGAGGAGATCACTACGACCTATGGCTACACCTTC.

This sequence joins TRBV6-1 and TRBJ1-5; no clear D. Trimming pared 6 bases from V and 0 bases from J, leaving 12 bases between. Germline loops: CDR1 MNHNS, CDR2 SASEGT. The CDR3 runs to 15 residues. The CDR3 DNA sequence: TGTGCCAGCAGCCTGGGAGGCTATAGCAATCAGCCCCAGCATTTT. Protein sequence: CASSLGGYSNQPQHF.

The rearrangement joins TRBV7-8 to TRBJ2-1, with D maybe TRBD2 (5 bases). CDR3 length: 15 amino acids. CDR1 is SGHVS and CDR2 is FQNEAQ in the germline V gene. V was trimmed by 1 base and J by 4 bases, leaving 11 bases between them. In DNA form, the CDR3 reads TGTGCCAGCAGCTTAGGGGCCGGCGGGTACAATGAGCAGTTCTTC. Its protein is CASSLGAGGYNEQFF.

The CDR3 sequence is CASSLRGVEQYF. The CDR3 nucleotides read TGTGCCAGCAGCTTGCGCGGGGTCGAGCAGTACTTC. The chain uses TRBV5-6 and TRBJ2-7, with D perhaps matching TRBD2 (6 bases). The CDR3 extends over 12 amino acids. The ends were cut back, 1 base at V and 6 bases at J, with 8 bases in the middle. Germline assignment: CDR1 SGHDT and CDR2 YYEEEE.

This clone was seen a handful of times. This chain links TRBV5-1 with TRBJ1-4; a weak D match, TRBD1 (6 bases). V was shortened by 3 bases and J by 0 bases, with 6 bases between the two germline ends. This CDR3 is 14 amino acids long. Germline assignment: CDR1 SGHRS and CDR2 YFSETQ. CDR3 bases: TGCGCCAGCAGCTGGACAGCAACTAATGAAAAACTGTTTTTT. It is translated as CASSWTATNEKLFF.

The gene calls are TRBV7-9 and TRBJ1-6; 7 bases are shared with TRBD1. There are 14 residues in the CDR3. Germline V gene sequence: CDR1 SEHNR, CDR2 FQNEAQ (reference sequence). Germline trimming cut 6 bases from V and 10 bases from J; bases unmatched to any gene: 9. CDR3 in amino acids: CASSFTGEASPLHF. In nucleotides, the CDR3 is TGTGCCAGCAGTTTTACAGGGGAGGCCTCACCCCTCCACTTT.

This clone occurred a few times. This chain links TRBV6-5 with TRBJ1-3, with D tentatively TRBD1 (6 bases). Trimming shortened V by 0 bases and J by 6 bases, and 12 bases separated the two germline ends. CDR1 and CDR2 from the germline V gene are MNHEY and SVGAGI. The CDR3 is 15 residues long. The CDR3 sequence: CASSYSYREKNTIYF. The CDR3 DNA is TGTGCCAGCAGTTACTCGTACAGGGAGAAAAACACCATATATTTT.

The V and J genes are TRBV7-9 and TRBJ2-3; the D gene is possibly TRBD2 (5 bases). The V gene's germline CDR1 is SEHNR and CDR2 FQNEAQ (reference sequence). V was pared by 4 bases and J by 3 bases, with 11 bases between. This CDR3 is built from 14 residues. CDR3 in amino acids: CASSSETRTDTQYF. DNA of the CDR3: TGTGCCAGCAGCTCCGAAACTAGGACAGATACGCAGTATTTT.

The rearrangement links TRBV7-9 to TRBJ1-2, with D tentatively TRBD1 (5 bases). The V end lost 5 bases, the J end lost 8 bases, and 15 bases lay between the germline ends. Germline V gene sequence: CDR1 SEHNR, CDR2 FQNEAQ (reference sequence). CDR3 length equals 13 residues. CDR3 sequence (DNA): TGTGCCAGCAGCATACGGGACTACTTGGGCTACACCTTC. It encodes CASSIRDYLGYTF.

The rearrangement uses TRBV7-2 and TRBJ2-2; D not resolved. The CDR3 runs 12 residues. CDR1 and CDR2 (germline): SGHTA, FQGNSA. V was pared by 4 bases and J by 3 bases, with 3 bases between. CDR3 nucleotide sequence: TGTGCCAGCAGCTCTCACACCGGGGAGCTGTTTTTT. Encoded protein: CASSSHTGELFF.

The rearrangement uses TRBV5-1 and TRBJ1-1; 7 bases match TRBD1. The germline V gene has CDR1 SGHRS and CDR2 YFSETQ. With 4 bases clipped from V and 1 base from J, the junction kept 4 bases outside the gene matches. CDR3 length: 14 amino acids. CDR3 DNA: TGCGCCAGCAGCCCCGGGACAGCGAACACTGAAGCTTTCTTT. This encodes CASSPGTANTEAFF. Looking up the rest from reference TRBV5-1 and TRBJ1-1 gives the full variable domain: KAGVTQTPRYLIKTRGQQVTLSCSPISGHRSVSWYQQTPGQGLQFLFEYFSETQRNKGNFPGRFSGRQFSNSRSEMNVSTLELGDSALYLCASSPGTANTEAFFGQGTRLTVV.

The chain combines TRBV7-7 with TRBJ2-3; D is uncertain. Germline V gives CDR1 SSHAT, CDR2 FNYEAQ (reference sequence). Trimming took off 4 bases at V and 5 bases at J, with 10 bases between the two ends. The CDR3 is made up of 13 amino acids. The DNA for the CDR3 is TGTGCCAGCAGCTCCACCCCCGGAGATACGCAGTATTTT. Residues: CASSSTPGDTQYF.

The chain is built from TRBV30 and TRBJ2-1; 8 positions match TRBD1. The CDR3 extends over 15 amino acids. Germline loops: CDR1 GTSNPN, CDR2 SVGIG (reference sequence). Trimming at V came to 4 bases and at J to 7 bases, leaving 12 bases not matched to a gene. The CDR3 sequence: CAWINRGKGGNEQFF. DNA for the CDR3: TGTGCCTGGATAAACAGGGGGAAAGGGGGAAATGAGCAGTTCTTC.

This clone showed up just a few times. This sequence joins TRBV30 and TRBJ1-1, with 8 positions matching TRBD1. Germline trimming cut 3 bases from V and 1 base from J; bases unmatched to any gene: 7. The CDR3 spans 15 residues. Germline V CDR1 and CDR2: GTSNPN, SVGIG (reference sequence). The CDR3 DNA follows: TGTGCCTGGAGCCCAGGGGGCAGTACGAACACTGAAGCTTTCTTT. Translated, it gives CAWSPGGSTNTEAFF.

This chain joins TRBV7-2 and TRBJ2-7, with 8 bases lining up with TRBD1. This CDR3 is built from 14 residues. Looked up from germline, CDR1 is SGHTA and CDR2 is FQGNSA. The junction had 8 bases not matched to a gene; V was cut back by 3 bases and J by 7 bases. This CDR3 is CASSLGGQAHEQYF. In nucleotides, the CDR3 is TGTGCCAGCAGCTTGGGGGGACAGGCCCATGAGCAGTACTTC.

The chain carries TRBV11-2 and TRBJ2-7; D not resolved. In germline, CDR1 is SGHAT, CDR2 FQNNGV. The CDR3 sequence is 15 residues long. Trimming stripped 1 base from V and 3 bases from J, with 13 bases between. In DNA form, the CDR3 reads TGTGCCAGCAGCTTAGGTGACGAGGTGGGCTACGAGCAGTACTTC. Its translation is CASSLGDEVGYEQYF.

A single count supports this clone. The CDR3: CAWSGGGSQPQHF. The CDR3 DNA follows: TGTGCCTGGAGTGGAGGTGGGAGTCAGCCCCAGCATTTT. The gene calls are TRBV30 and TRBJ1-5; D not certain. Trimming took 1 base from V and 6 from J, leaving 10 bases between them. CDR1 GTSNPN and CDR2 SVGIG come from the germline V gene (reference sequence). There are 13 residues in the CDR3.

The chain carries TRBV18 and TRBJ1-5; D remains ambiguous. Germline CDR1 and CDR2: KGHSH and LQKENI. This CDR3 region has 15 residues. V gave up 5 bases and J gave up 0 bases, with 11 bases separating them. The CDR3 sequence is CASSSMTVSNQPQHF. Here the CDR3 DNA reads TGTGCCAGCTCATCGATGACTGTTAGCAATCAGCCCCAGCATTTT.

The chain couples TRBV11-2 to TRBJ2-5, with TRBD2 matching 9 bases. V dropped 7 bases and J dropped 3; count of bases not matched to a gene: 6. Germline V gives CDR1 SGHAT, CDR2 FQNNGV. The CDR3 length is 14 residues. CDR3 sequence (DNA): TGTGCCAGCACCAAGACTAGCGGTGAAGAGACCCAGTACTTC. Its protein is CASTKTSGEETQYF.